The clone carrying this T cell receptor beta chain was counted many times. Its antigen is undetermined. This sample is part of a study of read filtering for tumor transcriptome and immune sequencing. Study in general: DNase treatment preceded whole-transcriptome library preparation. Study-wide results and limits: Compared with RNA-seq, IR-seq gave much higher clonotype depth and reliability.

This library used around 400 ng RNA and molecular barcoded adaptors spanning alpha/delta and beta/gamma chains. TCRdb fed the reads into MiXCR, producing one record per CDR3 protein. The repertoire has tens of thousands of distinct CDR3 sequences, around a fifth of them found once; the top ten carry about a sixth. Source material: a population of CD138-negative cells sorted from bone marrow. The receptor's source is a donor over 35 with multiple myeloma.

CDR3 nucleotides: TGCAGTGCTAGAACCGCCCCGGGGTGGCGACAGAACACTGAAGCTTTCTTT. Translation gives CSARTAPGWRQNTEAFF. The V gene is TRBV20-1, the J gene TRBJ1-1; D gene uncertain. The V gene lost 2 bases and the J gene lost 1 base, with 20 bases spanning the gap. Germline CDR1 reads DFQATT; CDR2 reads SNEGSKA (reference sequence). The CDR3 is 17 amino acids.